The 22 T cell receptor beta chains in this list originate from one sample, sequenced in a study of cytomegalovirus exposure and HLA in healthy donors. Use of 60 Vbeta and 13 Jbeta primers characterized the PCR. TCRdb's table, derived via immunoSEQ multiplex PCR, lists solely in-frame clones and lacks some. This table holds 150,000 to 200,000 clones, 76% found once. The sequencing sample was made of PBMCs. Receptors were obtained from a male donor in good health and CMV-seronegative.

The CDR3 DNA reads TGTGCCTGGAGGGCTAGCGGGGGGTCACAAGAGACCCAGTACTTC. Translating gives CAWRASGGSQETQYF. The chain links TRBV30 to TRBJ2-5; 11 bases align to TRBD2. The V gene's germline CDR1 is GTSNPN and CDR2 SVGIG (reference sequence). Trimming cost V 3 bases and J 2 bases; bases outside gene matches: 5. The length of the CDR3 is 15 residues.

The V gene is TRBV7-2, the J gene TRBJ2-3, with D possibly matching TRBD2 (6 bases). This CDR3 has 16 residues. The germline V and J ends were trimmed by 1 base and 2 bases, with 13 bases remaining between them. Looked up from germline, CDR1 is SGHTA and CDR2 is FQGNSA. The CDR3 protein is CASSLVGGLNTDTQYF. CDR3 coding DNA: TGTGCCAGCAGCTTAGTGGGAGGACTAAACACAGATACGCAGTATTTT.

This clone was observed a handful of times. The CDR3: CASTSQAGPSYEQYF. CDR3 in DNA: TGTGCCAGCACCTCCCAAGCGGGGCCCTCCTACGAGCAGTACTTC. This rearrangement joins TRBV5-5 to TRBJ2-7; 7 bases match TRBD2. J was trimmed by 0 bases and V by 6 bases; bases with no gene match: 9. Germline CDR1 reads SGHKS; CDR2 reads YYEKEE (reference sequence). The CDR3 spans 15 residues.

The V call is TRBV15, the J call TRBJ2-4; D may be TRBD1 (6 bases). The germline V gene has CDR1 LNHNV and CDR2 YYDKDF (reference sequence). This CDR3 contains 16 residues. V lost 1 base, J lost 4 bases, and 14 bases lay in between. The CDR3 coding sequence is TGTGCCACCAGCAGAGCGACAGGAACCCTGAAAAACATTCAGTACTTC. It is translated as CATSRATGTLKNIQYF.

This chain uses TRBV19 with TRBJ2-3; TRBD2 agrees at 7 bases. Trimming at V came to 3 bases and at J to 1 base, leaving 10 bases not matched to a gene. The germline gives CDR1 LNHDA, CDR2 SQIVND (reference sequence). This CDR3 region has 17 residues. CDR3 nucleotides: TGTGCCAGTAGTATGGGGCGCGGGAGCGGGGGCACAGATACGCAGTATTTT. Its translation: CASSMGRGSGGTDTQYF.

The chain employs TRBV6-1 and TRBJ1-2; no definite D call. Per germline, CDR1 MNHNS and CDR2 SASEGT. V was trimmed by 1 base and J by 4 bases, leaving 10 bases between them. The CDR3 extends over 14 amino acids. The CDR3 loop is CASSEGVGAYGYTF. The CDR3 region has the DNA TGTGCCAGCAGTGAAGGGGTAGGAGCCTATGGCTACACCTTC.

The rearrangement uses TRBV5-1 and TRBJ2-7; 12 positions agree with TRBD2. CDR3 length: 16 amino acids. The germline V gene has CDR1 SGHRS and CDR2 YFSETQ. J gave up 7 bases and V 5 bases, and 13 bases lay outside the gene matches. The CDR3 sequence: CASRLTLAGGPGEQYF. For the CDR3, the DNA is TGCGCCAGCAGACTTACGCTAGCGGGAGGGCCGGGGGAGCAGTACTTC.

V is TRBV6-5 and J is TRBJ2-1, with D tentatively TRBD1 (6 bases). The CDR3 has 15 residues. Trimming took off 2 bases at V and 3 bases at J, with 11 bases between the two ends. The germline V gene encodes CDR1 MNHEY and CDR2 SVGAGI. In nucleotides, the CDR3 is TGTGCCAGCAGTTACCGACCGGACAGCTACAATGAGCAGTTCTTC. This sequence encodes CASSYRPDSYNEQFF.

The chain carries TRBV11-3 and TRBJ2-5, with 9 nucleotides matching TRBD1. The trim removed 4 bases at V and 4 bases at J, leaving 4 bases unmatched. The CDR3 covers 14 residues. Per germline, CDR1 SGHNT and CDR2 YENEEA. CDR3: CASSSGTGRETQYF. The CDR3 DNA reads TGTGCCAGCAGCTCCGGGACAGGGCGAGAGACCCAGTACTTC.

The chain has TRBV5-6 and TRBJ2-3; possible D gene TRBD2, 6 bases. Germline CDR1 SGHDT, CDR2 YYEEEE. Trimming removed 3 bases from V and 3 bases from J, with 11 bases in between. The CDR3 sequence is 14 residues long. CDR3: CASSWDGGTDTQYF. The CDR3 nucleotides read TGTGCCAGCAGCTGGGACGGGGGAACAGATACGCAGTATTTT.

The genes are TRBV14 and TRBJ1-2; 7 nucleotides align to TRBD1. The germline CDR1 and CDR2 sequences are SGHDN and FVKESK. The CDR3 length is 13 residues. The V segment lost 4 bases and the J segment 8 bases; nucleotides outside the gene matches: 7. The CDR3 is CASSPGTARGYTF. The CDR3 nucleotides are TGTGCCAGCAGCCCCGGGACAGCCAGGGGCTACACCTTC.

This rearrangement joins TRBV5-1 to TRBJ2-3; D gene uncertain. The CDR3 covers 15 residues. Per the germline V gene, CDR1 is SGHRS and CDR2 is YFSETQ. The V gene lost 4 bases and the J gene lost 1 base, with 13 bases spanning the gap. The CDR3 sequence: CASSQLARGTDTQYF. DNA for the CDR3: TGCGCCAGCAGCCAACTCGCCCGCGGCACAGATACGCAGTATTTT.

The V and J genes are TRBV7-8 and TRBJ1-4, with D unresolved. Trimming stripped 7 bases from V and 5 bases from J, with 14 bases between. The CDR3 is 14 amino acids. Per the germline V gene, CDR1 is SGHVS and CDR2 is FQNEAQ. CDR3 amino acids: CASTSFTKNEKLFF. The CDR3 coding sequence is TGTGCCAGCACCTCGTTCACAAAAAATGAAAAACTGTTTTTT.

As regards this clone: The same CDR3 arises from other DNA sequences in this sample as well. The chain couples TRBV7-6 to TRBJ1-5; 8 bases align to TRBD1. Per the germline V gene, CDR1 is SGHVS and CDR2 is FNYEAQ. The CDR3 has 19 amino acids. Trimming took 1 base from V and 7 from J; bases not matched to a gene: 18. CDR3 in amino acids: CASSLERRSRTGGFQPQHF. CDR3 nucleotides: TGTGCCAGCAGCTTAGAACGTAGATCCCGAACAGGGGGTTTCCAGCCCCAGCATTTT.

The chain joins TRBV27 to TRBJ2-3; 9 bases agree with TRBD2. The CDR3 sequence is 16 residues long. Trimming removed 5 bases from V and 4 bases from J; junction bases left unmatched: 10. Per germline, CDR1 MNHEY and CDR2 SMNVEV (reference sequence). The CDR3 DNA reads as TGTGCCAGCAGTCTCTTTGGACTAGCGAATCCAGATACGCAGTATTTT. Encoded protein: CASSLFGLANPDTQYF.

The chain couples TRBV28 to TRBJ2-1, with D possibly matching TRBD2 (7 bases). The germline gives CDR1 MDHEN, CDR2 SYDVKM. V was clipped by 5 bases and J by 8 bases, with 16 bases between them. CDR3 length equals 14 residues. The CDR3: CASSQGLAVDEQFF. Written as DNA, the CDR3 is TGTGCCAGCAGTCAGGGGCTAGCGGTGGATGAGCAGTTCTTC.

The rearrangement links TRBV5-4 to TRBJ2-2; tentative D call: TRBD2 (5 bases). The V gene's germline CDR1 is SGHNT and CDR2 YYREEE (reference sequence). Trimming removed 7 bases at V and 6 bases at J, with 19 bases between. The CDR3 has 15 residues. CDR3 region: CASGGSSSSPGELFF. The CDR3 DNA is TGTGCCAGCGGAGGATCTAGCTCTAGTCCCGGGGAGCTGTTTTTT.

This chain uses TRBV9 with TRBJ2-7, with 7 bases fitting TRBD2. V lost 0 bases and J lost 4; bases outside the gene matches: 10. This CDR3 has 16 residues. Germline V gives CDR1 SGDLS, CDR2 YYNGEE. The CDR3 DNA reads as TGTGCCAGCAGCGTAGCCTCCAGCGGGACGCGGTACGAGCAGTACTTC. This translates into CASSVASSGTRYEQYF.

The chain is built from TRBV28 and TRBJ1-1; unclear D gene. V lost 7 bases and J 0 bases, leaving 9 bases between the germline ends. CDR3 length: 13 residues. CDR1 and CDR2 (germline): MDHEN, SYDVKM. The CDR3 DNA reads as TGTGCCAGCATGGGGAGCTTGAACACTGAAGCTTTCTTT. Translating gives CASMGSLNTEAFF.

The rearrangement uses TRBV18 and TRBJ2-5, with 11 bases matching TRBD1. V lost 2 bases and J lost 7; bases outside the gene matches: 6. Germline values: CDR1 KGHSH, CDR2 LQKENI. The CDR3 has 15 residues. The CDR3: CASSPIGQGAVTQYF. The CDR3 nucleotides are TGTGCCAGCTCACCAATCGGACAGGGGGCAGTGACCCAGTACTTC. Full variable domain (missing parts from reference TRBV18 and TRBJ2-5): NAGVMQNPRHLVRRRGQEARLRCSPMKGHSHVYWYRQLPEEGLKFMVYLQKENIIDESGMPKERFSAEFPKEGPSILRIQQVVRGDSAAYFCASSPIGQGAVTQYFGPGTRLLVL.

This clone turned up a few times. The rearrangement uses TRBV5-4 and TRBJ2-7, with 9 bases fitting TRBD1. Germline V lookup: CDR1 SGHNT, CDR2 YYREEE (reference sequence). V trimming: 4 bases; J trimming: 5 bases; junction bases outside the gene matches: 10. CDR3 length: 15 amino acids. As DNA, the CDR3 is TGTGCCAGCAGCCAAGCGGGGACAGGGTCCAACGAGCAGTACTTC. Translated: CASSQAGTGSNEQYF. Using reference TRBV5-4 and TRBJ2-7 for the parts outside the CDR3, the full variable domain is ETGVTQSPTHLIKTRGQQVTLRCSSQSGHNTVSWYQQALGQGPQFIFQYYREEENGRGNFPPRFSGLQFPNYSSELNVNALELDDSALYLCASSQAGTGSNEQYFGPGTRLTVT.

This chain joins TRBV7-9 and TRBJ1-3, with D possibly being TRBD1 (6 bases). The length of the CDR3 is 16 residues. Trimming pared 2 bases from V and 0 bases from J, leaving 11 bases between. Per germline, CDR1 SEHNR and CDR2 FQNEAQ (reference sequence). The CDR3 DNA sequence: TGTGCCAGCAGCTTAATGACAGGCCTCTCTGGAAACACCATATATTTT. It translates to CASSLMTGLSGNTIYF.